This TCR beta chain is drawn from a study of cytomegalovirus exposure and HLA in healthy donors. About the study: The same platform was used for the 120 validation repertoires and the roughly 670 first-cohort repertoires, a later analysis reported. Notes on the study in general: CMV antigen specificity was confirmed in vitro for three CMV-associated chains. Most TCR sequences were rare, but some public TCRs occurred in many donors.

The donors were members of the validation cohort, which comprised more than 90 subjects and was separate from the first cohort of 670 or so subjects. This clone showed up just once. Its antigen is unknown. This table comes from immunoSEQ multiplex PCR, and its TCRdb copy is limited to in-frame clones, with some not included. The data hold 45,000 to 55,000 clones, with approximately 85% observed a single time. CDR3 length: 16 residues. Trimming pared 4 bases from V and 0 bases from J, leaving 16 bases between. CDR1 is MNHEY and CDR2 is SMNVEV in the germline V gene (reference sequence). This sequence joins TRBV27 and TRBJ2-7, with D possibly TRBD2 on 5 matching bases. The source of this sequence is a woman aged 25-40 years in good health and CMV-seronegative. What was sequenced was PBMCs. CDR3 protein: CASSSPSSRDSYEQYF. The CDR3 coding sequence is TGTGCCAGCAGTTCCCCCTCCAGCCGGGACTCCTACGAGCAGTACTTC.